The clone carrying this T cell receptor (beta chain) was picked up many times. The antigen is not known. The entry originates in a study of T cells in Graves' hyperthyroidism and ophthalmopathy. Across the whole study: Prior to any treatment, at the point of initial diagnosis, peripheral blood was collected. Study-wide findings and caveats: Most thyroid-expanded clonotypes above 0.001 were also found in blood.

The germline CDR1 and CDR2 sequences are SGHDN and FVKESK. The CDR3 contains 16 residues. V lost 4 bases, J lost 0 bases, and 13 bases lay in between. Amplification targeted TCR beta CDR3 regions from RNA transcripts. TCR CDR3 regions were first amplified by RT-PCR with HTBI primers. TCRdb re-derived calls from the multiplex PCR reads in MiXCR, one entry per CDR3 protein. The repertoire holds fewer than 550,000 distinct CDR3 sequences, 15% to 19% seen once, with roughly 8% in the top ten. Patients aged 18 to 65 had newly diagnosed hyperthyroidism of under 2 months' duration. The TCR comes from a woman younger than 35 with Graves' hyperthyroidism. Specimen: blood. The chain is built from TRBV14 and TRBJ1-3, with D possibly being TRBD1 (5 bases). CDR3 nucleotide sequence: TGTGCCAGCAGCCTAAGACAGACGAGCTCTGGAAACACCATATATTTT. Its protein is CASSLRQTSSGNTIYF.